The rows below give T cell receptor beta chains drawn from one sample of a study of blood T cells in healthy people across ages. TCRdb reanalysed the 5' RACE reads using MiXCR and keeps one entry per CDR3 protein. This sample yields 700,000 or so distinct CDR3 sequences, of which approximately 22% are seen a single time; roughly 22% belongs to the top ten. The sequenced material came from blood. The receptors come from a man between 70 and 80 years old in good health. CDR3s include the opening cysteine and the closing phenylalanine or tryptophan. Each record gives: clone size, V gene, CDR3 protein. Expanded clones are given a class, and other clones once, few, many or no size at all.

few | TRBV6-6 | CASSYPGLAGADTQYF
- | TRBV29-1 | CSVGRTGKNTEAFF
few | TRBV5-1 | CASSLEVAGAEETQYF
few | TRBV14 | CASSQDPYSRDGYTF
many | TRBV11-2 | CASSLGTGRTGELFF
- | TRBV3-1 | CASSQFLRVSYGYTF
once | TRBV4-1 | CASSQDRTEKLFF
few | TRBV30 | CAWSPSGRTDTQYF
- | TRBV2 | CASSRQGTCEQYF
- | TRBV6-2/TRBV6-3 | CASRRAGDYEQYF
- | TRBV11-2 | CASSLTAALMNTEAFF
- | TRBV18 | CASSPPPGQFSGANALTF
few | TRBV12-3/TRBV12-4 | CASSRQGEETQYF
few | TRBV7-8 | CASSLKQGPIGEQFF
few | TRBV4-2 | CASSQDRGAGAETQYF
- | TRBV20-1 | CSARDLIRFSHGYTF
few | TRBV11-2 | CASSSRGEYNEQFF
- | TRBV6-4 | CASIEGIAKNIQYF
many | TRBV20-1 | CSARLAGSTDTQYF
- | TRBV20-1 | CSARLQLGTDTQYF
- | TRBV20-1 | CSARIKTGYYGYTF
- | TRBV7-9 | CASRPWDGSSSDTQYF
- | TRBV20-1 | CSAKTYSNQPQHF
- | TRBV11-3 | CASSSLSRRVYNEQFF
- | TRBV2 | CASSLFTSNTEAFF
few | TRBV6-1 | CASSVQGNEKLFF
few | TRBV12-3/TRBV12-4 | CASSFGTGTMWPQYF
- | TRBV20-1 | CSALRPSGGYNEQFF
- | TRBV29-1 | CSVEKSRAKYGYTF
few | TRBV5-5 | CASSLAGRGRVNYGYTF
- | TRBV20-1 | CSARGGGRGQNYGYTF
- | TRBV20-1 | CSARDKPATSGGNEQFF
few | TRBV7-3 | CASSLGNNSPLHF
- | TRBV6-5 | CASSYSGPGGYTF
few | TRBV18 | CASSPRHGVYGYTF
few | TRBV19 | CASSDFSTDTQYF
- | TRBV6-5 | CASSYSTAADTQYF
few | TRBV19 | CASSPWANGDNEQFF
- | TRBV7-3 | CASSSGTSTQFF
many | TRBV27 | CASSGTGAREQYF
- | TRBV5-1 | CASSLYSLAGDPGANVLTF
many | TRBV29-1 | CSVEDGDGYGYTF
few | TRBV25-1 | CASSSVVNGYTF
- | TRBV28 | CASTPGSIGDIQYF
- | TRBV12-3/TRBV12-4 | CASNPGGLGNTIYF
few | TRBV27 | CASRGPGDTQYF
few | TRBV5-6 | CASSLRDAGLNEKLFF
few | TRBV7-2 | CASSLAGTSSYTDTQYF
- | TRBV5-1 | CASSLDNDRSGSLEKLFF
few | TRBV11-2 | CASSLQSGLEGETQYF
- | TRBV5-6 | CASSLYGSGANVLTF
- | TRBV4-3 | CASSQDKLRGNEQFF
- | TRBV12-3/TRBV12-4 | CASSLARALEQYF
many | TRBV5-1 | CASSFRAGFTDTQYF
- | TRBV11-1 | CASSRDTDVSTDTQYF